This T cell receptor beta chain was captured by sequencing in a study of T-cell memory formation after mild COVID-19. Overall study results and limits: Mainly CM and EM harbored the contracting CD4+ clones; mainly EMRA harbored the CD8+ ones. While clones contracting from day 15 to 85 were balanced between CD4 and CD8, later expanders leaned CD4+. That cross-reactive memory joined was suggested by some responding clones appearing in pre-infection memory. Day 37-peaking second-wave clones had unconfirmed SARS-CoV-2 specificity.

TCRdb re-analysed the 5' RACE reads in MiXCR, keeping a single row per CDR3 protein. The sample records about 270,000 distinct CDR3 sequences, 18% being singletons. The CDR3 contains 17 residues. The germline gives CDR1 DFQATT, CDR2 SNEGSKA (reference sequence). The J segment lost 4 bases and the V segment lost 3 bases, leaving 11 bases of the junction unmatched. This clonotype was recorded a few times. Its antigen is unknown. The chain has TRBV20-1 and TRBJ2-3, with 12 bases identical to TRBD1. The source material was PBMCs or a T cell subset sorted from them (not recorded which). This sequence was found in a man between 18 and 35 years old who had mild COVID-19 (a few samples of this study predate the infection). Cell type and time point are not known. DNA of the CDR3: TGCAGTGCTAGGAGCGGGGACAGGGGGCGCCGTGCAGATACGCAGTATTTT. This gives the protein CSARSGDRGRRADTQYF.